This is a list of T cell receptor beta chains from one sample in a study of cytomegalovirus exposure and HLA in healthy donors. TCRdb's copy holds only in-frame clones and misses some; the assay was immunoSEQ multiplex PCR. The table records 150,000 to 200,000 clones, approximately 86% of them present only once. The sequencing input was PBMCs. These receptors came from a woman aged 18-29 years in good health and CMV-seronegative. CDR3s include the opening cysteine and the closing phenylalanine or tryptophan. A D gene is named only where the DNA matches it firmly. A row's size may be missing; if present it is once, few, many or a size class.

J gene: TRBJ2-7
clone size: once
V gene: TRBV4-3
D gene: TRBD2
CDR3 protein: CASSQDLPGGPSYEQYF
CDR3 DNA: TGCGCCAGCAGCCAAGATTTGCCGGGAGGGCCTTCCTACGAGCAGTACTTC

J gene: TRBJ2-5
clone size: -
V gene: TRBV29-1
D gene: TRBD2
CDR3 protein: CSVEGGRLAGVRQETQYF
CDR3 DNA: TGCAGCGTTGAGGGGGGTCGACTAGCGGGAGTCAGGCAAGAGACCCAGTACTTC

J gene: TRBJ1-1
clone size: -
V gene: TRBV7-2
D gene: TRBD1
CDR3 protein: CASSLGQGHTEAFF
CDR3 DNA: TGTGCCAGCAGCTTGGGACAGGGGCACACTGAAGCTTTCTTT

J gene: TRBJ1-5
clone size: -
V gene: TRBV15
D gene: TRBD1
CDR3 protein: CATSGTVNQPQHF
CDR3 DNA: TGTGCCACCAGCGGGACAGTAAATCAGCCCCAGCATTTT

J gene: TRBJ2-7
clone size: few
V gene: TRBV5-1
D gene: -
CDR3 protein: CASSLGGRGSYEQYF
CDR3 DNA: TGCGCCAGCAGCTTAGGAGGCCGCGGGTCCTACGAGCAGTACTTC

J gene: TRBJ2-7
clone size: -
V gene: TRBV5-1
D gene: TRBD1
CDR3 protein: CASSSGQGVDEQYF
CDR3 DNA: TGCGCCAGCAGCTCGGGACAGGGTGTTGACGAGCAGTACTTC

J gene: TRBJ2-2
clone size: -
V gene: TRBV7-6
D gene: TRBD1
CDR3 protein: CASSLGDRNTGELFF
CDR3 DNA: TGTGCCAGCAGCCTGGGGGACAGGAACACCGGGGAGCTGTTTTTT

J gene: TRBJ2-7
clone size: -
V gene: TRBV11-2
D gene: -
CDR3 protein: CASSHTTSEAYEQYF
CDR3 DNA: TGTGCCAGCAGTCATACAACGTCCGAAGCCTACGAGCAGTACTTC

J gene: TRBJ1-5
clone size: few
V gene: TRBV7-3
D gene: -
CDR3 protein: CATPTVYSNQPQHF
CDR3 DNA: TGTGCCACCCCGACAGTCTATAGCAATCAGCCCCAGCATTTT

J gene: TRBJ2-7
clone size: -
V gene: TRBV5-1
D gene: TRBD1
CDR3 protein: CASSSGQGATYEQYF
CDR3 DNA: TGCGCCAGCAGCTCCGGACAGGGGGCCACCTACGAGCAGTACTTC

J gene: TRBJ1-2
clone size: -
V gene: TRBV28
D gene: -
CDR3 protein: CASSFPGGYTF
CDR3 DNA: TGTGCCAGCAGTTTCCCCGGGGGCTACACCTTC

J gene: TRBJ1-1
clone size: -
V gene: TRBV9
D gene: -
CDR3 protein: CASSPEMEGSEAFF
CDR3 DNA: TGTGCCAGCAGCCCGGAGATGGAGGGGTCTGAAGCTTTCTTT

J gene: TRBJ2-6
clone size: -
V gene: TRBV27
D gene: TRBD1
CDR3 protein: CASSFTGQGVSGANVLTF
CDR3 DNA: TGTGCCAGCAGTTTCACCGGACAGGGGGTATCGGGGGCCAACGTCCTGACTTTC

J gene: TRBJ1-2
clone size: once
V gene: TRBV2
D gene: TRBD1
CDR3 protein: CASSGLGQGNYGYTF
CDR3 DNA: TGTGCCAGCAGTGGGCTGGGACAGGGAAACTATGGCTACACCTTC

J gene: TRBJ1-2
clone size: -
V gene: TRBV7-3
D gene: -
CDR3 protein: CASSLPGGDYGYTF
CDR3 DNA: TGTGCCAGCAGCTTGCCCGGGGGGGATTATGGCTACACCTTC

J gene: TRBJ2-5
clone size: -
V gene: TRBV11-2
D gene: -
CDR3 protein: CASSPNIGDIRETQYF
CDR3 DNA: TGTGCCAGCAGCCCTAATATTGGGGACATTAGGGAGACCCAGTACTTC

J gene: TRBJ2-1
clone size: -
V gene: TRBV11-3
D gene: -
CDR3 protein: CASSSPADLYGEQFF
CDR3 DNA: TGTGCCAGCAGCTCCCCAGCGGACCTGTACGGTGAGCAGTTCTTC

J gene: TRBJ2-7
clone size: -
V gene: TRBV5-8
D gene: -
CDR3 protein: CASSLTVGPSDTYEQYF
CDR3 DNA: TGTGCCAGCAGCTTGACTGTCGGGCCTAGCGATACCTACGAGCAGTACTTC

J gene: TRBJ2-2
clone size: -
V gene: TRBV12-5
D gene: TRBD2
CDR3 protein: CASGLRLAGNTGELFF
CDR3 DNA: TGTGCTAGTGGTTTGCGGCTAGCGGGAAACACCGGGGAGCTGTTTTTT

J gene: TRBJ2-5
clone size: -
V gene: TRBV10-3
D gene: -
CDR3 protein: CAISESEWYQYF
CDR3 DNA: TGTGCCATCAGTGAGTCCGAGTGGTACCAGTACTTC

J gene: TRBJ1-1
clone size: -
V gene: TRBV7-2
D gene: -
CDR3 protein: CASSPDADFLNTEAFF
CDR3 DNA: TGTGCCAGCAGCCCCGACGCAGACTTCTTAAACACTGAAGCTTTCTTT

J gene: TRBJ2-7
clone size: -
V gene: TRBV18
D gene: -
CDR3 protein: CASSPKWPGATSYEQYF
CDR3 DNA: TGTGCCAGCTCACCAAAATGGCCAGGGGCGACGTCCTACGAGCAGTACTTC

J gene: TRBJ2-4
clone size: -
V gene: TRBV27
D gene: TRBD2
CDR3 protein: CASSPNGGASKNIQYF
CDR3 DNA: TGTGCCAGCAGTCCCAACGGGGGGGCGTCCAAAAACATTCAGTACTTC

J gene: TRBJ2-3
clone size: -
V gene: TRBV5-6
D gene: -
CDR3 protein: CASSLGQSGDTQYF
CDR3 DNA: TGTGCCAGCAGCTTGGGGCAGTCGGGGGATACGCAGTATTTT

J gene: TRBJ1-1
clone size: -
V gene: TRBV2
D gene: -
CDR3 protein: CASSARVLNTEAFF
CDR3 DNA: TGTGCCAGCAGTGCTCGGGTCTTGAACACTGAAGCTTTCTTT

J gene: TRBJ2-7
clone size: -
V gene: TRBV7-8
D gene: -
CDR3 protein: CASSPLSGVVYEQYF
CDR3 DNA: TGTGCCAGCAGCCCCCTCTCGGGAGTAGTTTACGAGCAGTACTTC